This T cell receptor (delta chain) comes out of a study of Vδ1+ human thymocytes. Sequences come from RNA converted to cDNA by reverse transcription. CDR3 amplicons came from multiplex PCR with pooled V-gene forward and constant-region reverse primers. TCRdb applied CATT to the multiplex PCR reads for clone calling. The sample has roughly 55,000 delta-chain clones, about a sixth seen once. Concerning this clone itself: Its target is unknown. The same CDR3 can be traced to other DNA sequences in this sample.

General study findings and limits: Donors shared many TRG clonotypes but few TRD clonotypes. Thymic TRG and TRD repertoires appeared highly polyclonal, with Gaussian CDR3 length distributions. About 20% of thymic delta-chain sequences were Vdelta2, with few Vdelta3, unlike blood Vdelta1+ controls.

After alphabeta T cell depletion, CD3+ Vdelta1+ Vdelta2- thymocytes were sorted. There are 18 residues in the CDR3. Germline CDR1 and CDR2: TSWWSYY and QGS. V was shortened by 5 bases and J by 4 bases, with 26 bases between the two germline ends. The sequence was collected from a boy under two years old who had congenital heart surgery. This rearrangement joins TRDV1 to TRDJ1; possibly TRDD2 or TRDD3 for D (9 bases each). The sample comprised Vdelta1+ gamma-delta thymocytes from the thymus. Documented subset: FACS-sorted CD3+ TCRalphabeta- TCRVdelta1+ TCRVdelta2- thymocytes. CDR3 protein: CALGTRTSFLLGDDKLIF. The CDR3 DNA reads TGTGCTCTTGGGACACGAACTTCCTTCCTACTGGGGGACGATAAACTCATCTTT.